This is a list of T cell receptor beta chains from one sample in a study of cytomegalovirus exposure and HLA in healthy donors. Assay: immunoSEQ multiplex PCR; the TCRdb copy retains only in-frame clones and omits some. The sample has about 220,000 clones; approximately 88% are singletons. Material for sequencing was PBMCs. The receptors stem from a woman under 40 in good health and CMV-seropositive. The CDR3 runs from the conserved cysteine through the conserved F or W. Fields, in order: CDR3 protein, CDR3 DNA, V gene, J gene, clone size, CDR3 length, D gene. D genes are given only for firm matches. Clone sizes are given selectively: once, few, many, or a class where the clone is expanded.

CDR3aa: CASSYTDPNQPQHF
CDR3nt: TGTGCCAGCAGTTACACGGACCCCAATCAGCCCCAGCATTTT
v_gene: TRBV2
j_gene: TRBJ1-5
abundance: .
len: 14
d_gene: .

CDR3aa: CAWTVFLRDGYTF
CDR3nt: TGTGCCTGGACCGTATTTTTAAGGGACGGCTACACCTTC
v_gene: TRBV30
j_gene: TRBJ1-2
abundance: few
len: 13
d_gene: .

CDR3aa: CAFGQDSPYEQYF
CDR3nt: TGTGCCTTCGGGCAGGACAGCCCCTACGAGCAGTACTTC
v_gene: TRBV30
j_gene: TRBJ2-7
abundance: .
len: 13
d_gene: .

CDR3aa: CAFSSGRAKNIQYF
CDR3nt: TGTGCCTTCTCTAGCGGGAGGGCCAAAAACATTCAGTACTTC
v_gene: TRBV30
j_gene: TRBJ2-4
abundance: .
len: 14
d_gene: TRBD2

CDR3aa: CASRGLAVNTGELFF
CDR3nt: TGTGCCAGCAGGGGACTAGCGGTGAACACCGGGGAGCTGTTTTTT
v_gene: TRBV27
j_gene: TRBJ2-2
abundance: .
len: 15
d_gene: TRBD2

CDR3aa: CAWQGGLEQYF
CDR3nt: TGTGCCTGGCAGGGGGGTCTCGAGCAGTACTTC
v_gene: TRBV30
j_gene: TRBJ2-7
abundance: .
len: 11
d_gene: .

CDR3aa: CASSVEGDVAGITYEQYF
CDR3nt: TGTGCCAGCAGCGTAGAGGGCGATGTGGCGGGAATTACCTACGAGCAGTACTTC
v_gene: TRBV9
j_gene: TRBJ2-7
abundance: .
len: 18
d_gene: .

CDR3aa: CAWSGQRLYTF
CDR3nt: TGTGCCTGGAGTGGACAGCGACTCTACACCTTC
v_gene: TRBV30
j_gene: TRBJ1-2
abundance: few
len: 11
d_gene: .

CDR3aa: CASRLAGGTGELFF
CDR3nt: TGTGCCAGCAGACTAGCGGGAGGGACCGGGGAGCTGTTTTTT
v_gene: TRBV27
j_gene: TRBJ2-2
abundance: .
len: 14
d_gene: TRBD2

CDR3aa: CASSVKYNNEQFF
CDR3nt: TGTGCCAGCAGCGTGAAATACAACAATGAGCAGTTCTTC
v_gene: TRBV9
j_gene: TRBJ2-1
abundance: .
len: 13
d_gene: .

CDR3aa: CAWSVAGTSIYNEQFF
CDR3nt: TGTGCCTGGAGTGTCGCCGGGACTTCAATCTACAATGAGCAGTTCTTC
v_gene: TRBV30
j_gene: TRBJ2-1
abundance: .
len: 16
d_gene: .

CDR3aa: CASSPGTGRAFF
CDR3nt: TGTGCCAGCAGTCCGGGGACAGGACGAGCTTTCTTT
v_gene: TRBV27
j_gene: TRBJ1-1
abundance: once
len: 12
d_gene: TRBD1

CDR3aa: CASRLLDSSYEQYF
CDR3nt: TGTGCCAGCAGGTTGTTGGACAGCTCCTACGAGCAGTACTTC
v_gene: TRBV6-1
j_gene: TRBJ2-7
abundance: .
len: 14
d_gene: .

CDR3aa: CASSFRDSSYNEQFF
CDR3nt: TGTGCCAGCAGCTTCCGGGACAGCTCCTACAATGAGCAGTTCTTC
v_gene: TRBV11-2
j_gene: TRBJ2-1
abundance: .
len: 15
d_gene: TRBD1

CDR3aa: CASRRGSYEQYF
CDR3nt: TGTGCCAGCAGGAGGGGGTCCTACGAGCAGTACTTC
v_gene: TRBV6-5
j_gene: TRBJ2-7
abundance: .
len: 12
d_gene: .

CDR3aa: CASSLAPLGQGGGYTF
CDR3nt: TGTGCCAGCAGCTTAGCCCCTTTGGGACAGGGAGGGGGCTACACCTTC
v_gene: TRBV7-2
j_gene: TRBJ1-2
abundance: .
len: 16
d_gene: TRBD1

CDR3aa: CASSLVSELWNEQFF
CDR3nt: TGTGCCAGCAGCTTAGTTAGCGAGCTATGGAATGAGCAGTTCTTC
v_gene: TRBV7-6
j_gene: TRBJ2-1
abundance: once
len: 15
d_gene: .

CDR3aa: CASSPGVGGTGELFF
CDR3nt: TGTGCCAGCTCACCAGGCGTGGGAGGCACCGGGGAGCTGTTTTTT
v_gene: TRBV18
j_gene: TRBJ2-2
abundance: .
len: 15
d_gene: .

CDR3aa: CASSLYLGGGTEAFF
CDR3nt: TGCGCCAGCAGCCTTTACCTGGGTGGAGGAACTGAAGCTTTCTTT
v_gene: TRBV5-1
j_gene: TRBJ1-1
abundance: .
len: 15
d_gene: .

CDR3aa: CASSQPGGYYGYTF
CDR3nt: TGTGCCAGCAGCCAGCCCGGAGGGTACTATGGCTACACCTTC
v_gene: TRBV6-5
j_gene: TRBJ1-2
abundance: .
len: 14
d_gene: .

CDR3aa: CASSHNTQGLQETQYF
CDR3nt: TGTGCCAGCAGCCATAATACCCAGGGGCTACAGGAGACCCAGTACTTC
v_gene: TRBV13
j_gene: TRBJ2-5
abundance: few
len: 16
d_gene: .

CDR3aa: CAISESLAGETYNEQFF
CDR3nt: TGTGCCATCAGTGAGAGTTTAGCGGGAGAAACCTACAATGAGCAGTTCTTC
v_gene: TRBV10-3
j_gene: TRBJ2-1
abundance: .
len: 17
d_gene: TRBD2

CDR3aa: CATLDRDEQYF
CDR3nt: TGTGCCACCTTGGACAGGGACGAGCAGTACTTC
v_gene: TRBV19
j_gene: TRBJ2-7
abundance: .
len: 11
d_gene: TRBD1

CDR3aa: CASSWSGDNSYEQYF
CDR3nt: TGCGCCAGCAGCTGGAGCGGGGACAACTCCTACGAGCAGTACTTC
v_gene: TRBV5-1
j_gene: TRBJ2-7
abundance: .
len: 15
d_gene: .

CDR3aa: CASSRQGVGEKLFF
CDR3nt: TGTGCCAGCAGCCGACAGGGGGTCGGTGAAAAACTGTTTTTT
v_gene: TRBV2
j_gene: TRBJ1-4
abundance: .
len: 14
d_gene: TRBD1

CDR3aa: CSVHLGDSHEKLFF
CDR3nt: TGCAGCGTCCACCTTGGGGACAGCCATGAAAAACTGTTTTTT
v_gene: TRBV29-1
j_gene: TRBJ1-4
abundance: .
len: 14
d_gene: TRBD1

CDR3aa: CASSQGRQVFQPQHF
CDR3nt: TGCGCCAGCAGCCAGGGACGACAGGTTTTTCAGCCCCAGCATTTT
v_gene: TRBV4-3
j_gene: TRBJ1-5
abundance: .
len: 15
d_gene: .

CDR3aa: CAWSGKGQTYEQYF
CDR3nt: TGTGCCTGGAGTGGTAAAGGGCAAACCTACGAGCAGTACTTC
v_gene: TRBV30
j_gene: TRBJ2-7
abundance: once
len: 14
d_gene: .

CDR3aa: CASSYSENGQRAFF
CDR3nt: TGTGCCAGCAGTTACTCGGAGAATGGACAAAGAGCTTTCTTT
v_gene: TRBV6-5
j_gene: TRBJ1-1
abundance: .
len: 14
d_gene: .

CDR3aa: CASSPSGTHEQYF
CDR3nt: TGTGCCAGCAGCCCCAGCGGGACCCACGAGCAGTACTTC
v_gene: TRBV11-3
j_gene: TRBJ2-7
abundance: few
len: 13
d_gene: TRBD2

CDR3aa: CASSELGPTEAFF
CDR3nt: TGTGCCAGCAGTGAACTGGGACCCACTGAAGCTTTCTTT
v_gene: TRBV25-1
j_gene: TRBJ1-1
abundance: .
len: 13
d_gene: .

CDR3aa: CASSPQQRARWGNEQFF
CDR3nt: TGTGCCAGCTCACCACAACAGCGAGCGCGGTGGGGCAATGAGCAGTTCTTC
v_gene: TRBV18
j_gene: TRBJ2-1
abundance: .
len: 17
d_gene: .

CDR3aa: CAVRGSPGQPQHF
CDR3nt: TGTGCCGTTAGGGGGAGCCCGGGTCAGCCCCAGCATTTT
v_gene: TRBV30
j_gene: TRBJ1-5
abundance: few
len: 13
d_gene: .

CDR3aa: CASSVGARGFTDTQYF
CDR3nt: TGTGCCAGCAGTGTGGGAGCGCGTGGTTTCACAGATACGCAGTATTTT
v_gene: TRBV2
j_gene: TRBJ2-3
abundance: .
len: 16
d_gene: .

CDR3aa: CAWETALNTGELFF
CDR3nt: TGTGCCTGGGAGACAGCATTGAACACCGGGGAGCTGTTTTTT
v_gene: TRBV30
j_gene: TRBJ2-2
abundance: .
len: 14
d_gene: .

CDR3aa: CASSFPASSSTDTQYF
CDR3nt: TGTGCCAGCAGCTTCCCAGCCTCTTCTAGCACAGATACGCAGTATTTT
v_gene: TRBV9
j_gene: TRBJ2-3
abundance: once
len: 16
d_gene: .

CDR3aa: CASSFGGMNTEAFF
CDR3nt: TGCGCCAGCAGCTTCGGCGGCATGAACACTGAAGCTTTCTTT
v_gene: TRBV5-1
j_gene: TRBJ1-1
abundance: .
len: 14
d_gene: .

CDR3aa: CASTNSYNEQFF
CDR3nt: TGCGCCAGTACAAACAGCTACAATGAGCAGTTCTTC
v_gene: TRBV10-1
j_gene: TRBJ2-1
abundance: .
len: 12
d_gene: .

CDR3aa: CASSGADNEQFF
CDR3nt: TGTGCCAGCAGCGGAGCGGACAATGAGCAGTTCTTC
v_gene: TRBV9
j_gene: TRBJ2-1
abundance: .
len: 12
d_gene: .

CDR3aa: CASSSPSQGTGTEAFF
CDR3nt: TGTGCCAGCAGCTCGCCGTCCCAGGGTACGGGCACTGAAGCTTTCTTT
v_gene: TRBV7-9
j_gene: TRBJ1-1
abundance: .
len: 16
d_gene: .

CDR3aa: CASGVGLASYEQYF
CDR3nt: TGTGCCAGCGGGGTTGGACTAGCGAGCTACGAGCAGTACTTC
v_gene: TRBV13
j_gene: TRBJ2-7
abundance: .
len: 14
d_gene: TRBD2

CDR3aa: CASSQSPGTSGYTGELFF
CDR3nt: TGTGCCAGCAGCCAATCGCCCGGGACTAGCGGATACACCGGGGAGCTGTTTTTT
v_gene: TRBV4-2
j_gene: TRBJ2-2
abundance: .
len: 18
d_gene: TRBD2

CDR3aa: CASSWTGLLYEQYF
CDR3nt: TGTGCCAGCAGCTGGACAGGACTCCTCTACGAGCAGTACTTC
v_gene: TRBV27
j_gene: TRBJ2-7
abundance: .
len: 14
d_gene: TRBD1

CDR3aa: CSVEDFTSGSASLWETQYF
CDR3nt: TGCAGCGTTGAAGATTTTACTAGCGGATCTGCCTCCTTGTGGGAGACCCAGTACTTC
v_gene: TRBV29-1
j_gene: TRBJ2-5
abundance: .
len: 19
d_gene: TRBD2

CDR3aa: CASSRRNNQPQHF
CDR3nt: TGTGCCAGCAGCCGGAGAAACAATCAGCCCCAGCATTTT
v_gene: TRBV6-5
j_gene: TRBJ1-5
abundance: .
len: 13
d_gene: .

CDR3aa: CASSPRITDTQYF
CDR3nt: TGCGCCAGCAGTCCAAGGATTACAGATACGCAGTATTTT
v_gene: TRBV5-1
j_gene: TRBJ2-3
abundance: .
len: 13
d_gene: .

CDR3aa: CASRSGNNEQFF
CDR3nt: TGTGCCAGCCGATCGGGGAACAATGAGCAGTTCTTC
v_gene: TRBV5-4
j_gene: TRBJ2-1
abundance: once
len: 12
d_gene: .

CDR3aa: CASSHRDRVYNEQFF
CDR3nt: TGTGCCAGCAGCCACCGGGACAGGGTCTACAATGAGCAGTTCTTC
v_gene: TRBV7-2
j_gene: TRBJ2-1
abundance: .
len: 15
d_gene: TRBD1

CDR3aa: CASSLRPVEPYEQYF
CDR3nt: TGTGCCAGCAGTTTGCGGCCGGTAGAACCCTACGAGCAGTACTTC
v_gene: TRBV27
j_gene: TRBJ2-7
abundance: .
len: 15
d_gene: .

CDR3aa: CASGQGASSEKLFF
CDR3nt: TGTGCCAGCGGACAGGGGGCTTCTTCTGAAAAACTGTTTTTT
v_gene: TRBV9
j_gene: TRBJ1-4
abundance: .
len: 14
d_gene: TRBD1

CDR3aa: CASSYGASGYNEQFF
CDR3nt: TGTGCCAGCAGTTATGGCGCTAGCGGCTACAATGAGCAGTTCTTC
v_gene: TRBV6-5
j_gene: TRBJ2-1
abundance: .
len: 15
d_gene: TRBD2

CDR3aa: CASSATDTQYF
CDR3nt: TGTGCCAGCAGCGCTACAGATACGCAGTATTTT
v_gene: TRBV9
j_gene: TRBJ2-3
abundance: .
len: 11
d_gene: .

CDR3aa: CASSPGAGDGYTF
CDR3nt: TGCGCCAGCAGTCCCGGGGCAGGGGATGGCTACACCTTC
v_gene: TRBV10-1
j_gene: TRBJ1-2
abundance: .
len: 13
d_gene: .

CDR3aa: CAWSNRVVLGGTEAFF
CDR3nt: TGTGCCTGGAGTAACAGGGTCGTCTTAGGTGGCACTGAAGCTTTCTTT
v_gene: TRBV30
j_gene: TRBJ1-1
abundance: once
len: 16
d_gene: .

CDR3aa: CATSLGLAELNTGELFF
CDR3nt: TGTGCCACCAGCCTGGGACTAGCGGAATTGAACACCGGGGAGCTGTTTTTT
v_gene: TRBV15
j_gene: TRBJ2-2
abundance: .
len: 17
d_gene: TRBD2

CDR3aa: CASSIPPGGQQFF
CDR3nt: TGTGCCAGTAGTATTCCCCCCGGCGGCCAACAGTTTTTT
v_gene: TRBV19
j_gene: TRBJ1-4
abundance: .
len: 13
d_gene: .

CDR3aa: CASSLDRDTQYF
CDR3nt: TGCGCCAGCAGCTTAGACAGGGATACGCAGTATTTT
v_gene: TRBV5-1
j_gene: TRBJ2-3
abundance: .
len: 12
d_gene: .

CDR3aa: CASSFPPAGSGNTIYF
CDR3nt: TGTGCCAGCAGCTTCCCTCCCGCGGGCTCTGGAAACACCATATATTTT
v_gene: TRBV7-9
j_gene: TRBJ1-3
abundance: .
len: 16
d_gene: .

CDR3aa: CAISDVGQNTEAFF
CDR3nt: TGTGCCATCAGTGATGTGGGACAGAACACTGAAGCTTTCTTT
v_gene: TRBV10-3
j_gene: TRBJ1-1
abundance: .
len: 14
d_gene: .